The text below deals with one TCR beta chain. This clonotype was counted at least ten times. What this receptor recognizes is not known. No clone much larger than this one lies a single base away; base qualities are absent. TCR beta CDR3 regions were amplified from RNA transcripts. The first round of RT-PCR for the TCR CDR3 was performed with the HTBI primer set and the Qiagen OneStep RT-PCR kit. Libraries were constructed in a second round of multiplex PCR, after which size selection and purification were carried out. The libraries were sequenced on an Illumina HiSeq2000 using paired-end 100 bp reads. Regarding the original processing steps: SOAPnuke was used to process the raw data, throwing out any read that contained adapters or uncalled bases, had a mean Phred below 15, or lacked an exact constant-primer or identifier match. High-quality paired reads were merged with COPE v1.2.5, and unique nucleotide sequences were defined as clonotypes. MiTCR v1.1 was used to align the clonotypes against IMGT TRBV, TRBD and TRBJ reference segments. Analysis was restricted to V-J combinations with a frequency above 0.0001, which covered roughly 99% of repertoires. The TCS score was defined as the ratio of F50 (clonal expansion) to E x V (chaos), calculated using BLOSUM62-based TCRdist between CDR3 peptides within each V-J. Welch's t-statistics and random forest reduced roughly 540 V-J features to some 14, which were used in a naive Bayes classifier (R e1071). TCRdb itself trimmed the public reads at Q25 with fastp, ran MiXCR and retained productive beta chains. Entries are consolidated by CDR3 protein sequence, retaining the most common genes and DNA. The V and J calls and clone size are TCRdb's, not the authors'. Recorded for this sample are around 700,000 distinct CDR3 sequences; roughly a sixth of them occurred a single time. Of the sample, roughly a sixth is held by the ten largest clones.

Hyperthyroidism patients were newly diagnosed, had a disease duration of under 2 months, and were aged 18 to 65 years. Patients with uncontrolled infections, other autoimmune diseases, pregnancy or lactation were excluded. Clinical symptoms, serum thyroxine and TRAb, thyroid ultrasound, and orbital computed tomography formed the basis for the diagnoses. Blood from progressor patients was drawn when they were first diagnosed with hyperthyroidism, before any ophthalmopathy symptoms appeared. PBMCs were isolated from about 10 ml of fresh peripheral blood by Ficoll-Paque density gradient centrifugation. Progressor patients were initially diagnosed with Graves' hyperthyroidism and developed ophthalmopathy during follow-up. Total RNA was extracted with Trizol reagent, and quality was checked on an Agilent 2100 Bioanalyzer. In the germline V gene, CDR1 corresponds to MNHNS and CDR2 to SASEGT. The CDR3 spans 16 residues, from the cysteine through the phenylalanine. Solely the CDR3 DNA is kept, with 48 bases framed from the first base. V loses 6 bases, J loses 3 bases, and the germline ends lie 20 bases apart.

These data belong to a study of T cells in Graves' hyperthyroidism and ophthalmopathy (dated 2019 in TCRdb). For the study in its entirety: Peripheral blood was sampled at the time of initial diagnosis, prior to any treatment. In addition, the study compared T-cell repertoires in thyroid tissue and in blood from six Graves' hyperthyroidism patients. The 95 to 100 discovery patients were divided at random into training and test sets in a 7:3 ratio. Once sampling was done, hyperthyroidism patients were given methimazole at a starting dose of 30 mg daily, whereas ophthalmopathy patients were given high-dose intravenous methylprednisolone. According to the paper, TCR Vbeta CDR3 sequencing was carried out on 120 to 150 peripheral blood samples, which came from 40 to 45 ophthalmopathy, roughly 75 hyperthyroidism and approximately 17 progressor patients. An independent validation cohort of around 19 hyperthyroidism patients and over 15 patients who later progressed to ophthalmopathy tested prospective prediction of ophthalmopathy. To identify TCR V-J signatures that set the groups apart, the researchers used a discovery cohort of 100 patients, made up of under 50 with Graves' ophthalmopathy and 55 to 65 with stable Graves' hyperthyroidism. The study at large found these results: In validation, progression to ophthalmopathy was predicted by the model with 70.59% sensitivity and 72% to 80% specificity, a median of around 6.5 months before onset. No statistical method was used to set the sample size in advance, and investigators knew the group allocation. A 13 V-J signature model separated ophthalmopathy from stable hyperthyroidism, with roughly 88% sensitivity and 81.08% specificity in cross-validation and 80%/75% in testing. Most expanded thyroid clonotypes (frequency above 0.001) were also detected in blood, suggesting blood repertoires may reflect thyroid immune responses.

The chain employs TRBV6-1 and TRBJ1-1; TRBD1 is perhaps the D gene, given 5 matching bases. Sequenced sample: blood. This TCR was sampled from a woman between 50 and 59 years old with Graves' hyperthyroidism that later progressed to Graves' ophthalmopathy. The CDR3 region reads CASRIGGRAVDTEAFF. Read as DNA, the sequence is TGTGCCAGCAGGATCGGTGGCAGGGCTGTCGACACTGAAGCTTTCTTT.